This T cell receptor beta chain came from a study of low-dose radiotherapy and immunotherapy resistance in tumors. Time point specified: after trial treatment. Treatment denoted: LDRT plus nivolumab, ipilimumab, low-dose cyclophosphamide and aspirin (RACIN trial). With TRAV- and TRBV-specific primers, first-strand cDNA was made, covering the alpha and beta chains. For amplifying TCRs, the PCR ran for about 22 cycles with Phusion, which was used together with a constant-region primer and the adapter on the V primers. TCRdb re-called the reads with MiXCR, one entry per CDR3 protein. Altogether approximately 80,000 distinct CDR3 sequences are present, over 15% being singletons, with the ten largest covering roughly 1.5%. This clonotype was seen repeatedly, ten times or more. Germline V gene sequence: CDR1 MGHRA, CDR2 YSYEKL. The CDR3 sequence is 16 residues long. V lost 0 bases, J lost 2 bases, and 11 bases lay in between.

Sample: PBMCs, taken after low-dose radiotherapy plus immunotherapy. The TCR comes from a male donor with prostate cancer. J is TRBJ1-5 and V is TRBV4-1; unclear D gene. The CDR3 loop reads CASSQDAIGGNQPQHF. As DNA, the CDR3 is TGCGCCAGCAGCCAAGATGCCATCGGCGGCAATCAGCCCCAGCATTTT.